The rows below give T cell receptor beta chains drawn from one sample of a study of lymphopenia after photon versus proton radiotherapy. Clones were read by immunoSEQ multiplex PCR, and TCRdb kept only the in-frame ones, dropping some. Among tens of thousands of clones listed, 80% to 90% were seen once. The sequenced sample was peripheral blood, obtained from a patient treated with photon-based radiotherapy. Receptors were obtained from a man in his forties or fifties with gastric cancer. Each CDR3 is given with its conserved first and last residue. A D gene is named only where the DNA matches it firmly. Only part of the rows carry a size: once, few, many, or a class if the clone is expanded.

.,.,TRBJ1-4,TRBV19,TGTGCCAGTAGAGCCGAAATGGAAAGTCCTATTAATGAAAAACTGTTTTTT,CASRAEMESPINEKLFF
.,.,TRBJ2-1,TRBV5-1,TGCGCCAGCAGCTTGGCGGGGCGGGCTACCTACAATGAGCAGTTCTTC,CASSLAGRATYNEQFF
TRBD1,once,TRBJ2-1,TRBV5-6,TGTGCCAGCAGTCCGGACAGGGGCCGCTACAATGAGCAGTTCTTC,CASSPDRGRYNEQFF
.,once,TRBJ2-2,TRBV5-1,TGCGCCAGCAGCTCCGGACCCCAAGGGAACGGGGAGCTGTTTTTT,CASSSGPQGNGELFF
.,.,TRBJ1-1,TRBV11-2,TGTGCCAGCAGCTTATTCCGGACAGAACCGAACACTGAAGCTTTCTTT,CASSLFRTEPNTEAFF
.,.,TRBJ1-2,TRBV5-5,TGTGCCAGCAGCTTGGGGGACTCAATAAACTATGGCTACACCTTC,CASSLGDSINYGYTF
.,.,TRBJ2-5,TRBV27,TGTGCCAGCAGTTTATACAGTGGGGAAGAGACCCAGTACTTC,CASSLYSGEETQYF
.,few,TRBJ2-1,TRBV28,TGTGCCAGCAGGACCCCCCGGGTTTACAATGAGCAGTTCTTC,CASRTPRVYNEQFF
TRBD2,.,TRBJ2-1,TRBV7-2,TGTGCCAGCAGCTTAGATTGGACTAGCGGGAGGCTCCGGCAGTTCTTC,CASSLDWTSGRLRQFF
.,.,TRBJ2-1,TRBV9,TGTGCCAGCAGCGTAGGGACGGCAACCTACAATGAGCAGTTCTTC,CASSVGTATYNEQFF
.,once,TRBJ2-7,TRBV9,TGTGCCAGCAGCGTAGCTGTGGACGGCTCCTACGAGCAGTACTTC,CASSVAVDGSYEQYF
.,.,TRBJ2-1,TRBV28,TGTGCCAGCAGCCCCAGCGGGTCCTCCTACAATGAGCAGTTCTTC,CASSPSGSSYNEQFF
.,.,TRBJ2-2,TRBV4-3,TGCGCCAGCAGCCAAGATCTGGCAGGGGCTGGCGGGGAGCTGTTTTTT,CASSQDLAGAGGELFF
.,.,TRBJ1-1,TRBV5-1,TGCGCCAGCAGCTCGGCAGCTAAAAGCGCTGAAGCTTTCTTT,CASSSAAKSAEAFF
.,.,TRBJ1-4,TRBV6-6,TGTGCCAGCAGTTACCTGGGACAACTAAATGAAAAACTGTTTTTT,CASSYLGQLNEKLFF
TRBD1,once,TRBJ2-3,TRBV7-8,TGTGCCAGCAGCACTTGGGACAGGGGAACCCGAATGGGTACAGATACGCAGTATTTT,CASSTWDRGTRMGTDTQYF
TRBD1,.,TRBJ1-2,TRBV5-6,TGTGCCAGCAGCCCAGGGGGCAACTATGGCTACACCTTC,CASSPGGNYGYTF
.,few,TRBJ2-2,TRBV7-9,TGTGCCAGCAGCTTAGGGAACACCGGGGAGCTGTTTTTT,CASSLGNTGELFF
.,.,TRBJ1-2,TRBV10-3,TGTGCCATCAGTGAATTGCCAGGTCGCGGCTATGGCTACACCTTC,CAISELPGRGYGYTF
TRBD2,.,TRBJ2-2,TRBV19,TGTGCCAGTAGTGTTGATAGCGGGAGAAGGTCCGGGGAGCTGTTTTTT,CASSVDSGRRSGELFF